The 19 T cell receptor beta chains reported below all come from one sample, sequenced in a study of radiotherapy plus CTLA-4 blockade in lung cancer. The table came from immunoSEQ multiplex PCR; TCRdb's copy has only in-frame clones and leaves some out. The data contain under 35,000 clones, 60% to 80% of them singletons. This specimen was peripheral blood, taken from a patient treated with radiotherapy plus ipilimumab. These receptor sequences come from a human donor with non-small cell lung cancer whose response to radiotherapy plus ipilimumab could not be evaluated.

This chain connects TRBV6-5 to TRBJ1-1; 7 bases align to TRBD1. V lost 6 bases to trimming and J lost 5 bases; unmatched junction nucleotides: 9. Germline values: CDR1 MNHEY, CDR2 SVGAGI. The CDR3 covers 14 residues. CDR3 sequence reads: CASRGQLRGTEAFF. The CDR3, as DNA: TGTGCCAGCAGGGGACAGTTGCGCGGGACTGAAGCTTTCTTT.

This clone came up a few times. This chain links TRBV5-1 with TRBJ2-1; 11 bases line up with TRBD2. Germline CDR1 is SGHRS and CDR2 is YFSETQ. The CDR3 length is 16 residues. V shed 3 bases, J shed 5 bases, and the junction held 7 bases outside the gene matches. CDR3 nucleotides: TGCGCCAGCAGCTCCTCCCTAGCGGGAGGACACAATGAGCAGTTCTTC. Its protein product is CASSSSLAGGHNEQFF. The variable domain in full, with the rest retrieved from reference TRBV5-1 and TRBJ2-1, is KAGVTQTPRYLIKTRGQQVTLSCSPISGHRSVSWYQQTPGQGLQFLFEYFSETQRNKGNFPGRFSGRQFSNSRSEMNVSTLELGDSALYLCASSSSLAGGHNEQFFGPGTRLTVL.

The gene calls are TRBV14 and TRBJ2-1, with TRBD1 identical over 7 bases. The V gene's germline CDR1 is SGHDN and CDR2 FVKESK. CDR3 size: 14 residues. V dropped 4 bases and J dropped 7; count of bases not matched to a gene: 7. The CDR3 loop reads CASSRDRVRNEQFF. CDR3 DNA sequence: TGTGCCAGCAGCCGAGACAGGGTTAGGAATGAGCAGTTCTTC.

The CDR3 is CASSVGVGGAVGYTF. The DNA of the CDR3 is TGTGCCAGCAGCGTAGGGGTAGGGGGCGCGGTAGGCTACACCTTC. The chain recombines TRBV9 with TRBJ1-2; TRBD1 matches at 7 bases. CDR1 is SGDLS and CDR2 is YYNGEE in the germline V gene. This CDR3 contains 15 residues. J was trimmed by 8 bases and V by 0 bases; bases with no gene match: 10.

This CDR3 reads CASSYTGTGVYEQFF. The CDR3 coding sequence is TGCGCCAGCAGTTACACCGGGACAGGGGTTTACGAGCAGTTCTTC. The J gene is TRBJ2-1, the V gene TRBV5-1; 10 bases map to TRBD1. Germline CDR1 SGHRS, CDR2 YFSETQ. J lost 10 bases, V lost 5 bases, and 12 bases had no gene match. The CDR3 totals 15 residues.

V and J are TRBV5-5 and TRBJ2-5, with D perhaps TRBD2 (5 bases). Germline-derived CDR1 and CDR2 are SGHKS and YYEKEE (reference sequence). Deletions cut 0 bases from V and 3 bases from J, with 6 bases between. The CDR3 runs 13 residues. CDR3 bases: TGTGCCAGCAGCTTGGGAGGGAAAGAGACCCAGTACTTC. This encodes CASSLGGKETQYF.

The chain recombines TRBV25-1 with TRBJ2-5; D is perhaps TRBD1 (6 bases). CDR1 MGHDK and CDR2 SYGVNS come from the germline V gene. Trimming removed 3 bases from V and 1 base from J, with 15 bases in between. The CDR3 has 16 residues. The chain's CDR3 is CASSDQGKRGQETQYF. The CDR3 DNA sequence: TGTGCCAGCAGTGACCAGGGGAAAAGGGGCCAAGAGACCCAGTACTTC.

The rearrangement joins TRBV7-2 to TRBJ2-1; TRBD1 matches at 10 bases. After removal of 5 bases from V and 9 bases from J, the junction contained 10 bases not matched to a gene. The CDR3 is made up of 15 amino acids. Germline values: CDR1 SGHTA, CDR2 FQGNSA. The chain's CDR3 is CASSPPGTGEREQFF. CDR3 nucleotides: TGTGCCAGCAGCCCCCCCGGGACAGGGGAACGTGAGCAGTTCTTC.

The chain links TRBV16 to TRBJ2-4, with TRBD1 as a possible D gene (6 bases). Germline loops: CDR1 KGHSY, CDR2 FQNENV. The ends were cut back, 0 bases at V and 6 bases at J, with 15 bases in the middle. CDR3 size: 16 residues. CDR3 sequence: CASSQSRGQGGNIQYF. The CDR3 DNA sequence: TGTGCCAGCAGCCAATCGCGAGGCCAAGGGGGAAACATTCAGTACTTC.

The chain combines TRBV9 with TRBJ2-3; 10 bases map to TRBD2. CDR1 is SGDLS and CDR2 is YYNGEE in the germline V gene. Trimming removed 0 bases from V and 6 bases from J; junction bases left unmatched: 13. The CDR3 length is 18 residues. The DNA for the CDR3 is TGTGCCAGCAGCGTAGCAAGAGCGGGAGGGCCCCCGGTGGATACGCAGTATTTT. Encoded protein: CASSVARAGGPPVDTQYF.

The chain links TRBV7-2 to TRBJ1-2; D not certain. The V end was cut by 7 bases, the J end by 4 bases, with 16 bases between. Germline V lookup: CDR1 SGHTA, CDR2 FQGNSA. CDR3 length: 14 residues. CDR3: CASTLGRNSYGYTF. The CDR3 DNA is TGTGCCAGCACCCTAGGGAGGAACTCCTATGGCTACACCTTC.

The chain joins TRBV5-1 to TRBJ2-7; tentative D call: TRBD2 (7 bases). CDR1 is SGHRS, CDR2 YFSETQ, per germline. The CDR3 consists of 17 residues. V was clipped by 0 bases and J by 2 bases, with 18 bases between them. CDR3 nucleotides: TGCGCCAGCAGCTTGGGGGGAGGGGGGCAAGGCACCTACGAGCAGTACTTC. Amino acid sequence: CASSLGGGGQGTYEQYF.

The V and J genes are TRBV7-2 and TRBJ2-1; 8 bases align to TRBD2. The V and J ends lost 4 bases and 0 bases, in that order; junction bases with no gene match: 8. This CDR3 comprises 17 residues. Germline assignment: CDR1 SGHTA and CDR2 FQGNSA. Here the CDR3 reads CASSSRTSGGSYNEQFF. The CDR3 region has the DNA TGTGCCAGCAGCTCGAGAACTAGCGGAGGCTCCTACAATGAGCAGTTCTTC.

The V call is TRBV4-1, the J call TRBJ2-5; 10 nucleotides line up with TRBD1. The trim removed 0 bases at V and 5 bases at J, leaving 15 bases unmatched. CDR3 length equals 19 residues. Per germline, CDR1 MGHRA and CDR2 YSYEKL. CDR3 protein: CASSQDGGGDRGLGETQYF. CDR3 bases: TGCGCCAGCAGCCAAGATGGAGGAGGAGACAGGGGGCTTGGTGAGACCCAGTACTTC.

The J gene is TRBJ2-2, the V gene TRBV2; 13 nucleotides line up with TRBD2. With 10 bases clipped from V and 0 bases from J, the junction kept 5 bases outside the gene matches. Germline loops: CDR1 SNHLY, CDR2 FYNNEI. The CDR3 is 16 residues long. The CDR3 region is CANGLAGVTNTGELFF. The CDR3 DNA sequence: TGTGCCAACGGACTAGCGGGGGTAACGAACACCGGGGAGCTGTTTTTT.

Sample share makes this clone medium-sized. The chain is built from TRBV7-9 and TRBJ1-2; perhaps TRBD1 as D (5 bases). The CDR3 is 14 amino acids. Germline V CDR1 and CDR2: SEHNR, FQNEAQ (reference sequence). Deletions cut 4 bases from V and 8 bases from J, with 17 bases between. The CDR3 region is CASSSQTAFGGYTF. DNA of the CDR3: TGTGCCAGCAGCTCCCAGACAGCTTTTGGGGGCTACACCTTC.

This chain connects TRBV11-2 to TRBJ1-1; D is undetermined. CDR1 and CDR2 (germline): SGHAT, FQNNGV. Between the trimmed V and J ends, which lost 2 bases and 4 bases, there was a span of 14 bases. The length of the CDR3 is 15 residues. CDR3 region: CASSLSWTQPTEAFF. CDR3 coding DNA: TGTGCCAGCAGCTTATCGTGGACTCAACCCACTGAAGCTTTCTTT.

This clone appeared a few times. The CDR3 coding sequence is TGTGCCAGCAGCTTCTACTTGACTAGCGGGTTTTACACCGGGGAGCTGTTTTTT. This codes for CASSFYLTSGFYTGELFF. The chain combines TRBV7-9 with TRBJ2-2, with TRBD2 identical over 10 bases. CDR1 is SEHNR, CDR2 FQNEAQ, per germline (reference sequence). This CDR3 comprises 18 residues. J was trimmed by 3 bases and V by 3 bases; bases with no gene match: 10.

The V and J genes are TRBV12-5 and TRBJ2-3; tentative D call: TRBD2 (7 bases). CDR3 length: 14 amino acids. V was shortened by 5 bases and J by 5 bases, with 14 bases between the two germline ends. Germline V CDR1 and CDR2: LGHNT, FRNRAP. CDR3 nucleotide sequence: TGTGCTAGTGGTATGGGGGGGCTTGTAGATACGCAGTATTTT. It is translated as CASGMGGLVDTQYF.